This entry lists 32 T cell receptor beta chains sequenced from one sample in a study of Graves' ophthalmopathy and Graves' hyperthyroidism. RNA transcripts yielded amplified TCR beta CDR3 regions. The first-round RT-PCR employed HTBI primers together with the Qiagen OneStep RT-PCR kit. A multiplex PCR was then performed as the second round. Each CDR3 protein gets one entry after TCRdb re-called the multiplex PCR reads with MiXCR. Here the sample spans about 740,000 distinct CDR3 sequences, roughly two fifths being singletons. The sample consisted of peripheral blood. The receptors shown here come from an adult man with Graves' ophthalmopathy.

There are many counts of this clonotype. The V and J genes are TRBV15 and TRBJ2-5, with D possibly being TRBD1 (6 bases). The CDR3 loop spans 15 amino acids. Germline CDR1 is LNHNV and CDR2 is YYDKDF (reference sequence). Trimming took 1 base from V and 5 from J, leaving 14 bases between them. The CDR3 DNA sequence: TGTGCCACCAGCAGAGCGGCAGGGGTGAGGGAGACCCAGTACTTC. Amino acid sequence: CATSRAAGVRETQYF.

V gene TRBV25-1 combines with J gene TRBJ2-2; 7 positions match TRBD2. From germline, CDR1 is MGHDK and CDR2 SYGVNS. The CDR3 length is 18 residues. J gave up 6 bases and V 6 bases, and 19 bases lay outside the gene matches. CDR3 DNA: TGTGCCAGCAGCTTATTTGGAACCGCGGGGCGGGAGCCCGGGGAGCTGTTTTTT. Protein product: CASSLFGTAGREPGELFF. Drawing the rest from reference TRBV25-1 and TRBJ2-2, the complete variable domain is EADIYQTPRYLVIGTGKKITLECSQTMGHDKMYWYQQDPGMELHLIHYSYGVNSTEKGDLSSESTVSRIRTEHFPLTLESARPSHTSQYLCASSLFGTAGREPGELFFGEGSRLTVL.

The chain links TRBV20-1 to TRBJ2-2; perhaps TRBD2 as D (5 bases). The ends were cut back, 0 bases at V and 7 bases at J, with 12 bases in the middle. The length of the CDR3 is 14 residues. CDR1 DFQATT and CDR2 SNEGSKA come from the germline V gene (reference sequence). CDR3 loop: CSARDLEGIGELFF. The CDR3 DNA sequence: TGCAGTGCTAGAGATCTTGAGGGTATCGGGGAGCTGTTTTTT.

This clonotype turned up a few times. The rearrangement uses TRBV4-1 and TRBJ1-2, with 10 bases fitting TRBD1. CDR1 MGHRA and CDR2 YSYEKL come from the germline V gene. The CDR3 loop spans 13 amino acids. With 8 bases clipped from V and 3 bases from J, the junction kept 3 bases outside the gene matches. The chain's CDR3 is CASGQGDYYGYTF. CDR3 DNA: TGCGCCAGCGGACAGGGGGATTACTATGGCTACACCTTC.

The sample holds a few counts of this clonotype. Mismatch with germline at one junction end may stem from a read error. This chain links TRBV24-1 with TRBJ1-6, with D tentatively TRBD1 (5 bases). Looked up from germline, CDR1 is KGHDR and CDR2 is SFDVKD. The CDR3 is 13 amino acids. This CDR3 is CASSSRDGSPLHF. The DNA for the CDR3 is TGTGCCAGCAGTTCCAGGGACGGTTCACCCCTCCACTTT.

The chain recombines TRBV7-9 with TRBJ2-7, with a tentative D call TRBD2 (7 bases). The germline V and J ends were trimmed by 10 bases and 2 bases, with 18 bases remaining between them. Per the germline V gene, CDR1 is SEHNR and CDR2 is FQNEAQ (reference sequence). The CDR3 runs to 14 residues. The CDR3 spells CATDGGGGAYEQYF. CDR3 coding DNA: TGTGCCACCGACGGAGGGGGGGGTGCCTACGAGCAGTACTTC.

The V gene is TRBV2, the J gene TRBJ1-5; D ambiguous. The CDR3 sequence is 20 residues long. The V gene's germline CDR1 is SNHLY and CDR2 FYNNEI. Trimming removed 2 bases from V and 11 bases from J, with 34 bases in between. CDR3: CASSESSGRATFRIRETQHF. The CDR3 DNA reads TGTGCCAGCAGTGAATCTAGCGGGAGGGCCACGTTCCGTATAAGGGAGACCCAGCATTTT.

The CDR3 sequence is CASSAREGLAGELFF. The CDR3 DNA reads TGTGCCAGCAGTGCTAGGGAGGGCCTTGCCGGGGAGCTGTTTTTT. This chain joins TRBV25-1 and TRBJ2-2, with 7 bases matching TRBD2. Germline CDR1 MGHDK, CDR2 SYGVNS. The CDR3 spans 15 residues. V shed 4 bases and J 6 bases; nucleotides not matched to a gene: 8.

This clonotype was counted between two and nine times. This chain connects TRBV7-8 to TRBJ1-5, with D unresolved. This CDR3 is 15 amino acids long. Between the trimmed V and J ends, which lost 3 bases and 2 bases, there was a span of 11 bases. Germline loops: CDR1 SGHVS, CDR2 FQNEAQ. The CDR3 DNA reads as TGTGCCAGCAGCTTTCTGGGTTGGGGCAATCAGCCCCAGCATTTT. It yields the protein CASSFLGWGNQPQHF.

The chain is built from TRBV2 and TRBJ2-6; D is unresolved. The CDR3 extends over 17 amino acids. CDR1 and CDR2 (germline): SNHLY, FYNNEI. Trimming took 6 bases from V and 0 from J, leaving 15 bases between them. Written as DNA, the CDR3 is TGTGCCAGCAGCCCCCTGGGTTCAAGCTCTGGGGCCAACGTCCTGACTTTC. Protein sequence: CASSPLGSSSGANVLTF. Looking up the rest from reference TRBV2 and TRBJ2-6 gives the full variable domain: EPEVTQTPSHQVTQMGQEVILRCVPISNHLYFYWYRQILGQKVEFLVSFYNNEISEKSEIFDDQFSVERPDGSNFTLKIRSTKLEDSAMYFCASSPLGSSSGANVLTFGAGSRLTVL.

This clonotype was observed at least ten times. This sequence joins TRBV10-3 and TRBJ2-7; TRBD2 matches at 8 bases. Germline CDR1 is ENHRY and CDR2 is SYGVKD. V dropped 7 bases and J dropped 5; count of bases not matched to a gene: 10. The CDR3 is 14 residues long. The CDR3 sequence is CAIKEREFSDEQYF. DNA of the CDR3: TGTGCCATCAAGGAGCGGGAGTTCTCGGACGAGCAGTACTTC.

In this sample, this clonotype turned up once. The chain uses TRBV25-1 and TRBJ1-1, with D unresolved. V gave up 3 bases and J gave up 3 bases, with 14 bases separating them. Germline CDR1 and CDR2: MGHDK and SYGVNS. The CDR3 runs 15 residues. The CDR3 sequence: CASSDSAGPDTEAFF. As DNA, the CDR3 is TGTGCCAGCAGTGATAGTGCCGGGCCAGACACTGAAGCTTTCTTT. Full variable domain (rest looked up from reference TRBV25-1 and TRBJ1-1): EADIYQTPRYLVIGTGKKITLECSQTMGHDKMYWYQQDPGMELHLIHYSYGVNSTEKGDLSSESTVSRIRTEHFPLTLESARPSHTSQYLCASSDSAGPDTEAFFGQGTRLTVV.

Remarks on this clonotype: It may be a read error: a sequence one base away is much more abundant. The rearrangement uses TRBV10-1 and TRBJ2-7; 8 bases are a match to TRBD1. In germline, CDR1 is WNHNN, CDR2 SYGVQD (reference sequence). This CDR3 region has 13 residues. V shed 11 bases, J shed 4 bases, and the junction held 10 bases outside the gene matches. As DNA, the CDR3 is TGCGCCTCCCCTGGACAGGGTCCATACGAGCAGTACTTC. Its protein is CASPGQGPYEQYF.

This clonotype was found many times. J is TRBJ1-1 and V is TRBV2; maybe TRBD1 (6 bases). Germline-derived CDR1 and CDR2 are SNHLY and FYNNEI. CDR3 size: 14 residues. V shed 2 bases and J shed 4 bases, with 11 bases lying between them. The CDR3 DNA follows: TGTGCCAGCAGTGAAACAGGGTTTGCCACTGAAGCTTTCTTT. This translates into CASSETGFATEAFF.

This clonotype was seen many times. The genes are TRBV25-1 and TRBJ1-2; possible D gene TRBD1, 6 bases. The CDR3 consists of 15 residues. V was shortened by 2 bases and J by 2 bases, with 12 bases between the two germline ends. Germline CDR1 reads MGHDK; CDR2 reads SYGVNS. CDR3 protein: CASSERAGDNYGYTF. CDR3 in DNA: TGTGCCAGCAGTGAAAGGGCAGGGGACAACTATGGCTACACCTTC.

This clonotype has a handful of counts. The rearrangement uses TRBV20-1 and TRBJ2-7; D call uncertain. CDR3 length: 12 residues. V was pared by 3 bases and J by 7 bases, with 13 bases between. Looked up from germline, CDR1 is DFQATT and CDR2 is SNEGSKA (reference sequence). CDR3 loop: CSASDLIEEQYF. CDR3 nucleotides: TGCAGTGCTAGCGATTTAATTGAAGAGCAGTACTTC.

Points on this clonotype: A much larger clonotype is one base distant, so this may be a read error. The V and J genes are TRBV7-9 and TRBJ2-7, with D possibly matching TRBD2 (5 bases). Per germline, CDR1 SEHNR and CDR2 FQNEAQ (reference sequence). The CDR3 runs 13 residues. The CDR3 loop is CASSPDSIYGQYF. The CDR3 DNA is TGTGCCAGCAGCCCGGACTCAATCTACGGGCAGTACTTC.

The V gene is TRBV7-2, the J gene TRBJ1-4; D is unresolved. Trimming removed 1 base from V and 8 bases from J, with 8 bases in between. The CDR3 contains 13 residues. Germline-derived CDR1 and CDR2 are SGHTA and FQGNSA. CDR3 loop: CASSLDGSEKLFF. The CDR3, as DNA: TGTGCCAGCAGCTTAGACGGTTCCGAAAAACTGTTTTTT.

In this sample, this clonotype turned up many times. The CDR3 region is CASSEISNTEAFF. In nucleotides, the CDR3 is TGTGCCAGCAGTGAGATCAGTAACACTGAAGCTTTCTTT. The chain recombines TRBV2 with TRBJ1-1; D is unclear. The length of the CDR3 is 13 residues. V was trimmed by 3 bases and J by 2 bases, leaving 7 bases between them. CDR1 is SNHLY and CDR2 is FYNNEI in the germline V gene.

This clonotype occurred many times. An end of the junction does not agree with germline; a read error may underlie this. The chain couples TRBV2 to TRBJ1-3, with D possibly matching TRBD1 (5 bases). The germline gives CDR1 SNHLY, CDR2 FYNNEI. The CDR3 runs 12 residues. CDR3 sequence: CASSEEGTRGNF. The CDR3 DNA follows: TGTGCCAGCAGTGAAGAGGGGACCCGGGGGAATTTT.

This rearrangement joins TRBV5-4 to TRBJ1-4; D is possibly TRBD1 (6 bases). The CDR3 spans 16 residues. With 3 bases removed from V and 7 bases from J, the gap between germline ends came to 19 bases. Germline V gives CDR1 SGHNT, CDR2 YYREEE (reference sequence). The CDR3 reads CASSSMVGQKGEKLFF. As DNA, the CDR3 is TGTGCCAGCAGCTCAATGGTAGGACAGAAGGGTGAAAAACTGTTTTTT.

V usage is TRBV7-2 and J usage is TRBJ1-3, with no clear D. The V and J ends lost 2 bases and 0 bases respectively, with 5 bases between them. The CDR3 is 14 residues long. CDR1 and CDR2 from the germline V gene are SGHTA and FQGNSA. DNA for the CDR3: TGTGCCAGCAGCTTACAGATCTCTGGAAACACCATATATTTT. Protein product: CASSLQISGNTIYF.

This clonotype showed up many times. The rearrangement uses TRBV19 and TRBJ1-5; perhaps TRBD1 as D (5 bases). The germline CDR1 and CDR2 sequences are LNHDA and SQIVND (reference sequence). With 5 bases removed from V and 6 bases from J, the gap between germline ends came to 14 bases. The CDR3 contains 14 residues. The CDR3 nucleotides are TGTGCCAGTAGTTTTACAGGTTCGTCTCAGCCCCAGCATTTT. Translation: CASSFTGSSQPQHF.

The chain couples TRBV29-1 to TRBJ1-3; a weak D match, TRBD1 (5 bases). The germline V gene encodes CDR1 SQVTM and CDR2 ANQGSEA. The V end was cut by 8 bases, the J end by 7 bases, with 21 bases between. This CDR3 comprises 14 residues. The CDR3 coding sequence is TGCAGCCATTTCAGCCGGGGGGATGGGAACACCATATATTTT. Translation: CSHFSRGDGNTIYF.

The chain couples TRBV2 to TRBJ1-2; the D is unclear. Germline V gives CDR1 SNHLY, CDR2 FYNNEI. The CDR3 has 15 amino acids. V gave up 1 base and J gave up 1 base, with 10 bases separating them. This CDR3 reads CASSEGRKDNYGYTF. DNA for the CDR3: TGTGCCAGCAGTGAAGGCCGCAAGGATAACTATGGCTACACCTTC.

V and J are TRBV29-1 and TRBJ1-5; D call uncertain. The germline V gene encodes CDR1 SQVTM and CDR2 ANQGSEA. The CDR3 totals 12 residues. V shed 8 bases and J shed 3 bases, with 11 bases lying between them. Here the CDR3 reads CSHGGVNQPQHF. CDR3 bases: TGCAGCCACGGTGGGGTCAATCAGCCCCAGCATTTT.

This clonotype was detected ten times or more. V gene TRBV5-1 combines with J gene TRBJ2-7; TRBD2 agrees at 7 bases. V shed 3 bases and J 4 bases; nucleotides not matched to a gene: 10. CDR1 and CDR2 (germline): SGHRS, YFSETQ. The CDR3 consists of 15 residues. The CDR3 bases are TGCGCCAGCAGCTACCCTGGGCGGGAGAAGTACGAGCAGTACTTC. Its translation is CASSYPGREKYEQYF.

The table lists this clonotype with many counts. This rearrangement joins TRBV15 to TRBJ1-2; D is unresolved. V lost 0 bases and J 0 bases, leaving 8 bases between the germline ends. CDR1 LNHNV and CDR2 YYDKDF come from the germline V gene (reference sequence). CDR3 size: 15 residues. In nucleotides, the CDR3 is TGTGCCACCAGCAGAGATCTGGGGACTAACTATGGCTACACCTTC. Translation: CATSRDLGTNYGYTF.

This chain uses TRBV2 with TRBJ1-5; no clear D. CDR3 length: 12 amino acids. Looked up from germline, CDR1 is SNHLY and CDR2 is FYNNEI. Trimming stripped 3 bases from V and 8 bases from J, with 8 bases between. The CDR3 spells CASSDPHEPQHF. Here the CDR3 DNA reads TGTGCCAGCAGTGACCCCCATGAGCCCCAGCATTTT.

In regard to this clonotype: This sequence may be a read error, since a much larger clone differs from it by one base. The chain carries TRBV6-5 and TRBJ1-1; D unclear. CDR1 and CDR2 (germline): MNHEY, SVGAGI. CDR3 length: 13 amino acids. Trimming cost V 4 bases and J 7 bases, with 13 bases left between them. CDR3 region: CASSFDRLDEAFF. The CDR3 DNA is TGTGCCAGCAGTTTTGATCGACTTGATGAAGCTTTCTTT.

This clonotype showed up just once. Just one base apart from a much larger clone, this may be a read error. This sequence joins TRBV2 and TRBJ2-7; 7 positions match TRBD2. The CDR3 is made up of 14 amino acids. CDR1 and CDR2 from the germline V gene are SNHLY and FYNNEI. V dropped 6 bases and J dropped 6; count of bases not matched to a gene: 11. The CDR3 sequence: CASSSSTGGGEQYF. The CDR3 DNA reads TGTGCCAGCAGCTCATCGACGGGGGGAGGCGAGCAGTACTTC.

The chain joins TRBV7-9 to TRBJ2-7; 8 bases align to TRBD1. J gave up 4 bases and V 7 bases, and 9 bases lay outside the gene matches. The CDR3 loop spans 14 amino acids. The germline gives CDR1 SEHNR, CDR2 FQNEAQ (reference sequence). CDR3 protein: CASNDRGVGYEQYF. The CDR3 nucleotides read TGTGCCAGCAATGACAGGGGAGTTGGGTACGAGCAGTACTTC.